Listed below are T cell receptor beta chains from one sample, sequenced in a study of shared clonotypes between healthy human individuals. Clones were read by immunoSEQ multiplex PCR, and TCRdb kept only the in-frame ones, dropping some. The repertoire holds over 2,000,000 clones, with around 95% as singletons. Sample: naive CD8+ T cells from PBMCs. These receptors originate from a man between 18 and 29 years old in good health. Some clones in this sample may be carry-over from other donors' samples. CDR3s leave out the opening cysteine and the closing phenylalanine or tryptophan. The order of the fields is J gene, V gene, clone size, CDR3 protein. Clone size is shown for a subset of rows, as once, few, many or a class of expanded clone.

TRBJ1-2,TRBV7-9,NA,ASSLGINYGYT
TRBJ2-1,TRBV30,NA,AWNYRGNYNEQF
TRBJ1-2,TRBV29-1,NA,SVEGQVANYGYT
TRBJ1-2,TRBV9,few,ASSNRDRLSYGYT
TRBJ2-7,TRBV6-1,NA,ASSVAGGHEQY
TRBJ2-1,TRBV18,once,ASSPVGLSSYNEQF
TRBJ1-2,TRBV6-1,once,ASSEGGWGYGYT
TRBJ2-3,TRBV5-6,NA,ASSLAVTDTQY
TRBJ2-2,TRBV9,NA,ASSVRTGELF
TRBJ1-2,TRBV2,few,AAGANYGYT
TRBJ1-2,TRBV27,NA,ASSPGTGWSGYT
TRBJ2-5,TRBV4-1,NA,ASSQDHLETQY
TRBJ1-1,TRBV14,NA,ASSQDWLKNTEAF
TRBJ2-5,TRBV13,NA,ASSLLTAETQY